The 2 T cell receptor beta chains below all came from one sample that was sequenced in a study of T cells in localized non-small cell lung cancer. Only in-frame clones appear in the TCRdb table, and some are missing; sequencing was by immunoSEQ multiplex PCR. The sample records around 40,000 clones, approximately 86% being singletons. This specimen was peripheral blood, taken before any cancer treatment. These TCRs come from a woman between 18 and 55 years old with stage III lung adenocarcinoma.

The J gene is TRBJ2-3, the V gene TRBV9; 7 nucleotides align to TRBD2. The CDR3 loop spans 14 amino acids. V lost 4 bases to trimming and J lost 3 bases; unmatched junction nucleotides: 5. CDR1 SGDLS and CDR2 YYNGEE come from the germline V gene. CDR3 DNA sequence: TGTGCCAGCAGCCCCGAGCGGGGAACAGATACGCAGTATTTT. It yields the protein CASSPERGTDTQYF.

J is TRBJ1-6 and V is TRBV19; D remains unclear. The germline gives CDR1 LNHDA, CDR2 SQIVND (reference sequence). The CDR3 covers 14 residues. The V and J ends lost 1 base and 5 bases respectively, with 6 bases between them. The CDR3 here is CASSIGADNSPLHF. CDR3 coding DNA: TGTGCCAGTAGTATAGGGGCAGATAATTCACCCCTCCACTTT.